These 18 T cell receptor beta chains share one sample of origin, sequenced in a study of identical twins. Each CDR3 protein gets one entry after TCRdb re-called the 5' RACE reads with MiXCR. The data hold 1,800,000 or so distinct CDR3 sequences, with around a third observed a single time. The source material was cord blood. The source of these receptors is a newborn girl in good health.

V and J are TRBV15 and TRBJ1-3; D is uncertain. Per germline, CDR1 LNHNV and CDR2 YYDKDF (reference sequence). The CDR3 consists of 17 residues. Trimming removed 3 bases at V and 0 bases at J, with 15 bases between. CDR3 DNA sequence: TGTGCCACCAGCAGTCGCGTTTATGCAAGCTCTGGAAACACCATATATTTT. As protein: CATSSRVYASSGNTIYF.

This clonotype was seen a single time. The chain links TRBV20-1 to TRBJ2-1; D unresolved. Germline loops: CDR1 DFQATT, CDR2 SNEGSKA (reference sequence). The CDR3 is 15 amino acids. Trimming removed 5 bases at V and 0 bases at J, with 14 bases between. CDR3 DNA sequence: TGCAGTGCTGTACCGGGCCCCCGCTCCTACAATGAGCAGTTCTTC. This encodes CSAVPGPRSYNEQFF.

In its sample, this clonotype was seen many times. The chain couples TRBV12-3 or TRBV12-4 to TRBJ1-1, with unresolved D. The CDR3 spans 13 residues. Deletions cut 6 bases from V and 3 bases from J, with 11 bases between. CDR3 sequence (DNA): TGTGCCAGCAGAATTCGAGAGGACACTGAAGCTTTCTTT. It is translated as CASRIREDTEAFF.

Note on this clonotype: The junction departs from germline at one end; a sequencing error may be responsible. This chain uses TRBV29-1 with TRBJ2-1, with 7 bases that match TRBD2. The CDR3 is 12 residues long. CDR1 and CDR2 (germline): SQVTM, ANQGSEA. Written as DNA, the CDR3 is TGCAGCGTTGAAGGAAGCGGGAATGAGCAGTTATTC. Its protein is CSVEGSGNEQLF.

This clonotype was seen a few times. V gene TRBV28 combines with J gene TRBJ1-4; the D gene is possibly TRBD1 (6 bases). The CDR3 totals 18 residues. V lost 5 bases, J lost 1 base, and 20 bases lay in between. Per the germline V gene, CDR1 is MDHEN and CDR2 is SYDVKM. CDR3 in DNA: TGTGCCAGCAGTGCGCGTTGGGGGCGTCTAGAAACTAATGAAAAACTGTTTTTT. It encodes CASSARWGRLETNEKLFF.

This chain joins TRBV12-3 or TRBV12-4 and TRBJ2-2, with TRBD1 as a possible D gene (6 bases). Trimming shortened V by 2 bases and J by 4 bases, and 17 bases separated the two germline ends. The CDR3 spans 17 residues. In DNA form, the CDR3 reads TGTGCCAGCAGTTTACGCCGACAGGTGGTAGGCACCGGGGAGCTGTTTTTT. It is translated as CASSLRRQVVGTGELFF.

This clonotype has more than one count but fewer than ten. The chain employs TRBV27 and TRBJ2-4, with a weak D call TRBD2 (5 bases). The CDR3 is made up of 16 amino acids. V lost 2 bases and J lost 1, with 12 bases in between. Per germline, CDR1 MNHEY and CDR2 SMNVEV (reference sequence). The CDR3 nucleotides read TGTGCCAGCAGTTTAAGGCGGGTCGACGCCAAAAACATTCAGTACTTC. Its translation: CASSLRRVDAKNIQYF.

A single count supports this clonotype. The rearrangement joins TRBV3-1 to TRBJ2-5; D is undetermined. The CDR3 length is 14 residues. Per germline, CDR1 LGHDT and CDR2 YNNKEL (reference sequence). The V end was cut by 1 base, the J end by 2 bases, with 8 bases between. This CDR3 is CASSQVVRQETQYF. The CDR3 DNA reads TGTGCCAGCAGCCAAGTTGTTCGGCAAGAGACCCAGTACTTC.

The chain uses TRBV5-1 and TRBJ2-3; TRBD2 might be the D (6 bases). This CDR3 has 15 residues. The V end lost 3 bases, the J end lost 7 bases, and 18 bases lay between the germline ends. Germline V gene data show CDR1 as SGHRS and CDR2 as YFSETQ. The CDR3 DNA reads as TGCGCCAGCAGCTCAAGGACTACCGTAAAGTATACGCAGTATTTT. Translation gives CASSSRTTVKYTQYF.

In its sample, this clonotype was seen a few times. The chain combines TRBV6-2 or TRBV6-3 with TRBJ2-1; D may be TRBD1 (5 bases). This CDR3 comprises 15 residues. V was clipped by 6 bases and J by 4 bases, with 16 bases between them. Germline CDR1 is MNHEY and CDR2 is SVGEGT. DNA of the CDR3: TGTGCCAGCAGAAGGGGTCCCTACCTATACAATGAGCAGTTCTTC. This encodes CASRRGPYLYNEQFF.

This clonotype was seen only a few times. V and J are TRBV2 and TRBJ2-4, with 7 positions matching TRBD1. The J call may be faulty, since TRBJ2-5 better matches the DNA end. The germline CDR1 and CDR2 sequences are SNHLY and FYNNEI. This CDR3 contains 17 residues. The CDR3 is CASSEQIPGQPQETQYF. Here the CDR3 DNA reads TGTGCCAGCAGTGAGCAAATACCGGGACAGCCCCAAGAGACCCAGTACTTC.

There are many counts of this clonotype. At one boundary the junction diverges from the germline segment, which might be a read error. This rearrangement joins TRBV5-1 to TRBJ2-5; possibly TRBD2 for D (6 bases). CDR1 is SGHRS and CDR2 is YFSETQ in the germline V gene. The CDR3 contains 13 residues. CDR3 in DNA: TGTGCCAGCAGCTTAGTGGGGGGAGAGACCCAGTACTTC. It encodes CASSLVGGETQYF.

The J gene is TRBJ2-7, the V gene TRBV18, with TRBD2 as a possible D gene (5 bases). The CDR3 is made up of 17 amino acids. With 1 base removed from V and 2 bases from J, the gap between germline ends came to 18 bases. Germline CDR1 and CDR2: KGHSH and LQKENI. In DNA, the CDR3 is TGTGCCAGCTCACCACTGGGCGTCGAGAGCGGAGCCTACGAGCAGTACTTC. The encoded protein is CASSPLGVESGAYEQYF.

The chain uses TRBV20-1 and TRBJ1-1, with D perhaps matching TRBD1 (6 bases). Per the germline V gene, CDR1 is DFQATT and CDR2 is SNEGSKA (reference sequence). This CDR3 is 14 amino acids long. With 6 bases removed from V and 0 bases from J, the gap between germline ends came to 14 bases. The CDR3 nucleotides are TGCAGTGCCTACCACGACAGGCTGAACACTGAAGCTTTCTTT. It codes for CSAYHDRLNTEAFF.

The sample holds a few counts of this clonotype. The chain links TRBV6-5 to TRBJ1-2; D is perhaps TRBD1 (5 bases). CDR3 length equals 19 residues. The V end was cut by 0 bases, the J end by 0 bases, with 20 bases between. Germline assignment: CDR1 MNHEY and CDR2 SVGAGI. CDR3 in DNA: TGTGCCAGCAGTTACTCGAGACTCAGGGCGGGTACTACTAACTATGGCTACACCTTC. Protein: CASSYSRLRAGTTNYGYTF.

This clonotype showed up just a few times. The CDR3 sequence: CSALNYEQYF. The CDR3 DNA reads TGCAGTGCTCTCAACTACGAGCAGTACTTC. The rearrangement uses TRBV20-1 and TRBJ2-7; D not resolved. Trimming took 5 bases from V and 3 from J, leaving 5 bases between them. The CDR3 contains 10 residues. The germline V gene has CDR1 DFQATT and CDR2 SNEGSKA (reference sequence).

This clonotype was detected only once. The chain joins TRBV24-1 to TRBJ1-1; D might be TRBD1 (5 bases). CDR3 size: 14 residues. Germline values: CDR1 KGHDR, CDR2 SFDVKD. V was pared by 6 bases and J by 1 base, with 11 bases between. CDR3 in DNA: TGTGCCACCAGTCCAGGGTTGGGGAACACTGAAGCTTTCTTT. This gives the protein CATSPGLGNTEAFF.

The chain uses TRBV6-1 and TRBJ2-5; no clear D gene. The CDR3 has 11 residues. The V and J ends lost 3 bases and 11 bases respectively, with 10 bases between them. CDR1 is MNHNS, CDR2 SASEGT, per germline. The CDR3 nucleotides are TGTGCCAGCAGTGATTCGGATGAGCAGTACTTC. Translating gives CASSDSDEQYF.